These 14 T cell receptor beta chains were all obtained from the same sample, sequenced in a study of graft-versus-host responses after intestinal transplantation. The method was immunoSEQ multiplex PCR; TCRdb's version includes in-frame clones alone and lacks a portion of them. The table lists approximately 97,000 clones, 90% to 95% of them singletons. Their antigens remain unidentified. Material: unstimulated CD4+ T cells sorted from spleen or lymph node cells, obtained before transplant. Every receptor here comes from a human donor who was the organ donor for an intestinal transplant.

The J gene is TRBJ2-4, the V gene TRBV4-1, with a possible D match to TRBD1 (5 bases). This CDR3 has 17 residues. V was pared by 0 bases and J by 0 bases, with 12 bases between. CDR1 and CDR2 from the germline V gene are MGHRA and YSYEKL. The CDR3 nucleotides are TGCGCCAGCAGCCAAGATCATGGGGCAGGAGCCAAAAACATTCAGTACTTC. Residues: CASSQDHGAGAKNIQYF.

The V call is TRBV4-3, the J call TRBJ2-1; 9 bases fit TRBD1. This CDR3 is built from 18 residues. Germline V lookup: CDR1 LGHNA, CDR2 YSLEER. V trimming: 2 bases; J trimming: 6 bases; junction bases outside the gene matches: 14. The CDR3 spells CASSQFNPLSDRGNEQFF. As DNA, the CDR3 is TGCGCCAGCAGCCAATTTAACCCCCTTTCGGACAGGGGCAATGAGCAGTTCTTC.

The rearrangement joins TRBV15 to TRBJ2-5, with a tentative D call TRBD2 (5 bases). V was shortened by 1 base and J by 4 bases, with 13 bases between the two germline ends. Looked up from germline, CDR1 is LNHNV and CDR2 is YYDKDF (reference sequence). CDR3 size: 15 residues. The CDR3 nucleotides are TGTGCCACCAGCAGAGGATCGGGGAGACTAGAGACCCAGTACTTC. Translation gives CATSRGSGRLETQYF. Drawing the rest from reference TRBV15 and TRBJ2-5, the complete variable domain is DAMVIQNPRYQVTQFGKPVTLSCSQTLNHNVMYWYQQKSSQAPKLLFHYYDKDFNNEADTPDNFQSRRPNTSFCFLDIRSPGLGDTAMYLCATSRGSGRLETQYFGPGTRLLVL.

Points on this clone: The sample has other DNA sequences that encode this CDR3 too. The chain carries TRBV29-1 and TRBJ2-1; D is undetermined. Germline V gene lookup returns CDR1 SQVTM and CDR2 ANQGSEA. V lost 6 bases, J lost 9 bases, and 12 bases lay in between. CDR3 length equals 11 residues. This CDR3 is CSVLGQVEQFF. The CDR3 DNA sequence: TGCAGCGTCCTTGGGCAGGTTGAGCAGTTCTTC.

This rearrangement joins TRBV30 to TRBJ2-5, with TRBD1 identical over 8 bases. CDR3 length: 15 amino acids. J gave up 3 bases and V 5 bases, and 11 bases lay outside the gene matches. The germline CDR1 and CDR2 sequences are GTSNPN and SVGIG (reference sequence). DNA for the CDR3: TGTGCCTGGCCAGGGGGCCCTCCCCACGAAGAGACCCAGTACTTC. Encoded protein: CAWPGGPPHEETQYF. Full variable domain (outside the CDR3, taken from reference TRBV30 and TRBJ2-5): SQTIHQWPATLVQPVGSPLSLECTVEGTSNPNLYWYRQAAGRGLQLLFYSVGIGQISSEVPQNLSASRPQDRQFILSSKKLLLSDSGFYLCAWPGGPPHEETQYFGPGTRLLVL.

The genes are TRBV11-1 and TRBJ1-2, with 10 bases matching TRBD1. Trimming cost V 5 bases and J 2 bases; bases outside gene matches: 2. Germline values: CDR1 SGHAT, CDR2 FQDESV (reference sequence). The CDR3 covers 14 residues. The CDR3 protein is CASSTGQGNYGYTF. In DNA, the CDR3 is TGTGCCAGCAGCACGGGACAGGGGAACTATGGCTACACCTTC.

The V and J genes are TRBV19 and TRBJ2-2; D might be TRBD1 (6 bases). The V end was cut by 3 bases, the J end by 8 bases, with 13 bases between. CDR1 and CDR2 from the germline V gene are LNHDA and SQIVND (reference sequence). The CDR3 spans 14 residues. CDR3 nucleotide sequence: TGTGCCAGTAGTATCGGGCAGGGGTTTGGGGAGCTGTTTTTT. This gives the protein CASSIGQGFGELFF.

The CDR3 sequence: CASSEKVWGLWLGTF. CDR3 DNA: TGTGCCAGCAGTGAGAAAGTTTGGGGACTATGGCTAGGGACCTTC. The chain recombines TRBV6-1 with TRBJ1-2; a weak D match, TRBD1 (5 bases). There are 15 residues in the CDR3. Germline V lookup: CDR1 MNHNS, CDR2 SASEGT. V was clipped by 3 bases and J by 14 bases, with 25 bases between them.

The chain combines TRBV27 with TRBJ1-2; 7 nucleotides match TRBD1. CDR1 and CDR2 from the germline V gene are MNHEY and SMNVEV (reference sequence). Trimming cost V 4 bases and J 6 bases; bases outside gene matches: 5. The CDR3 runs to 13 residues. CDR3 DNA sequence: TGTGCCAGCAGTTCGACCGACAGGGATGGCTACACCTTC. Its protein is CASSSTDRDGYTF.

This clone was picked up one time. The chain carries TRBV7-6 and TRBJ2-7, with no clear D. The CDR3 extends over 13 amino acids. CDR1 and CDR2 from the germline V gene are SGHVS and FNYEAQ. With 5 bases removed from V and 4 bases from J, the gap between germline ends came to 12 bases. The CDR3 loop is CASSTQTGYEQYF. CDR3 DNA sequence: TGTGCCAGCAGCACCCAGACTGGTTACGAGCAGTACTTC.

This clone occurred once. The gene calls are TRBV27 and TRBJ2-2, with D tentatively TRBD1 or TRBD2 (9 bases each). Germline lookup yields CDR1 MNHEY and CDR2 SMNVEV (reference sequence). Trimming removed 5 bases at V and 5 bases at J, with 27 bases between. The CDR3 runs 19 residues. The DNA for the CDR3 is TGTGCCAGCAGTAAAGTCCCGGGACAGGGAAGCGGGAGGACCGGGGAGCTGTTTTTT. Translated, it gives CASSKVPGQGSGRTGELFF.

The chain links TRBV20-1 to TRBJ1-2; no reliable D call. This CDR3 contains 10 residues. Germline V gene lookup returns CDR1 DFQATT and CDR2 SNEGSKA (reference sequence). V was pared by 5 bases and J by 3 bases, with 4 bases between. The CDR3 reads CSASDYGYTF. The DNA of the CDR3 is TGCAGTGCTTCTGACTATGGCTACACCTTC.

The V call is TRBV7-3, the J call TRBJ2-3; D perhaps matches TRBD2 (7 bases). Germline V lookup: CDR1 SGHTA, CDR2 FQGTGA. V lost 10 bases, J lost 11 bases, and 28 bases lay in between. The CDR3 is 15 amino acids. CDR3 bases: TGTGCCACCTCCCCAGCGGCGGGGGCACCTTGGGAGCAGTATTTT. It specifies CATSPAAGAPWEQYF. Variable domain in full (rest from reference TRBV7-3 and TRBJ2-3): GAGVSQTPSNKVTEKGKYVELRCDPISGHTALYWYRQSLGQGPEFLIYFQGTGAADDSGLPNDRFFAVRPEGSVSTLKIQRTERGDSAVYLCATSPAAGAPWEQYFGPGTRLTVL.

This clone has a handful of counts. The genes are TRBV5-8 and TRBJ2-7; TRBD2 agrees at 8 bases. There are 13 residues in the CDR3. J was trimmed by 11 bases and V by 4 bases; bases with no gene match: 11. Germline V gives CDR1 SGHTS, CDR2 YDEGEE. Here the CDR3 DNA reads TGTGCCAGCAGCCTAGATACCGGGACTAGTAAGTACTTC. Translation gives CASSLDTGTSKYF.